Shown below are 8 T cell receptor beta chains from a single sample sequenced in a study of blood T cell repertoires in COVID-19. The protocol was immunoSEQ multiplex PCR, while the TCRdb copy is restricted to in-frame clones and leaves out a portion. The sample includes over 70,000 clones, approximately 77% of them seen just once. Specimen: peripheral blood. The receptors shown here come from a woman of 80 years or more with acute or convalescent COVID-19.

V gene TRBV5-1 combines with J gene TRBJ2-3; D call uncertain. Germline loops: CDR1 SGHRS, CDR2 YFSETQ. This CDR3 has 13 residues. V lost 0 bases and J lost 4, with 6 bases in between. CDR3 protein: CASSLGVSDTQYF. CDR3 nucleotide sequence: TGCGCCAGCAGCTTGGGCGTCTCAGATACGCAGTATTTT. The full variable domain, its missing parts supplied by reference TRBV5-1 and TRBJ2-3, is KAGVTQTPRYLIKTRGQQVTLSCSPISGHRSVSWYQQTPGQGLQFLFEYFSETQRNKGNFPGRFSGRQFSNSRSEMNVSTLELGDSALYLCASSLGVSDTQYFGPGTRLTVL.

V and J are TRBV2 and TRBJ2-1; 8 bases fit TRBD1. Looked up from germline, CDR1 is SNHLY and CDR2 is FYNNEI. Unmatched junction bases numbered 8, after V lost 5 bases and J lost 8 bases. This CDR3 region has 14 residues. The CDR3 DNA is TGTGCCAGCAGTCTTAGACAGGGGAGCCATGAGCAGTTCTTC. Protein sequence: CASSLRQGSHEQFF.

This clone appeared a few times. The chain combines TRBV5-1 with TRBJ1-2; D not resolved. This CDR3 region has 13 residues. Per germline, CDR1 SGHRS and CDR2 YFSETQ. The V end was cut by 0 bases, the J end by 4 bases, with 7 bases between. The CDR3: CASSLASSYGYTF. The CDR3, as DNA: TGCGCCAGCAGCTTGGCCTCGTCCTATGGCTACACCTTC.

The chain links TRBV3-1 (or the pseudogene TRBV3-2) to TRBJ1-3; possible D gene TRBD1, 6 bases. CDR1 and CDR2 (germline): LGHDT, YNNKEL (reference sequence). V was trimmed by 3 bases and J by 6 bases, leaving 12 bases between them. The CDR3 is 14 amino acids. In nucleotides, the CDR3 is TGTGCCAGCAGCCAGAGAGGGGGAATAAACACCATATATTTT. Translating gives CASSQRGGINTIYF.

In this sample, this clone turned up once. This rearrangement joins TRBV9 to TRBJ1-3; 8 bases are shared with TRBD1. The trim removed 1 base at V and 6 bases at J, leaving 12 bases unmatched. Looked up from germline, CDR1 is SGDLS and CDR2 is YYNGEE. The CDR3 totals 17 residues. CDR3 residues: CASSVHIGRGQENTIYF. CDR3 DNA sequence: TGTGCCAGCAGCGTACATATAGGCAGGGGGCAAGAAAACACCATATATTTT.

The J gene is TRBJ2-1, the V gene TRBV5-1, with TRBD2 matching over 11 bases. The CDR3 is 14 residues long. Trimming at V came to 5 bases and at J to 8 bases, leaving 6 bases not matched to a gene. Germline V CDR1 and CDR2: SGHRS, YFSETQ. The CDR3 is CASRVAGGPDEQFF. The CDR3 region has the DNA TGCGCCAGCAGGGTAGCGGGAGGGCCCGATGAGCAGTTCTTC.

The chain couples TRBV2 to TRBJ1-2; possibly TRBD1 for D (5 bases). Trimming removed 6 bases at V and 4 bases at J, with 12 bases between. The CDR3 sequence is 13 residues long. Germline assignment: CDR1 SNHLY and CDR2 FYNNEI. The DNA for the CDR3 is TGTGCCAGCAGCGCAGACAGCCCCTATGGCTACACCTTC. It is translated as CASSADSPYGYTF.

This clone was seen only once. This chain joins TRBV5-1 and TRBJ2-1; 9 bases line up with TRBD2. The CDR3 is 14 amino acids. The V and J ends lost 4 bases and 11 bases, in that order; junction bases with no gene match: 10. Germline V gene lookup returns CDR1 SGHRS and CDR2 YFSETQ. CDR3 loop: CASSPLREGIQQFF. For the CDR3, the DNA is TGCGCCAGCAGCCCGCTGCGGGAGGGGATTCAGCAGTTCTTC.